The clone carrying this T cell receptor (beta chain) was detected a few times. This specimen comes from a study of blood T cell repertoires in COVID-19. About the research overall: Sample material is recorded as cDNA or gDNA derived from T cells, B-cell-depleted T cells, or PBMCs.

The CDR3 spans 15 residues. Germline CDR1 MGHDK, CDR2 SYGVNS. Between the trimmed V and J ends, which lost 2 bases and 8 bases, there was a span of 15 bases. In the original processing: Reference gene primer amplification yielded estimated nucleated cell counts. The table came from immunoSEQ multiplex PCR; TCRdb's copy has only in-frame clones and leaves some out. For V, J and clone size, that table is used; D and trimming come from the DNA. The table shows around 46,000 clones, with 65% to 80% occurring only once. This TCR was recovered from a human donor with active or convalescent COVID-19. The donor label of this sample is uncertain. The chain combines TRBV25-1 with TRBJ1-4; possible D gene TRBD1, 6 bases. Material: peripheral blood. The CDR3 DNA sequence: TGTGCCAGCAGTGAAGCCCCCACAGGGCGCGAAAAACTGTTTTTT. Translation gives CASSEAPTGREKLFF.